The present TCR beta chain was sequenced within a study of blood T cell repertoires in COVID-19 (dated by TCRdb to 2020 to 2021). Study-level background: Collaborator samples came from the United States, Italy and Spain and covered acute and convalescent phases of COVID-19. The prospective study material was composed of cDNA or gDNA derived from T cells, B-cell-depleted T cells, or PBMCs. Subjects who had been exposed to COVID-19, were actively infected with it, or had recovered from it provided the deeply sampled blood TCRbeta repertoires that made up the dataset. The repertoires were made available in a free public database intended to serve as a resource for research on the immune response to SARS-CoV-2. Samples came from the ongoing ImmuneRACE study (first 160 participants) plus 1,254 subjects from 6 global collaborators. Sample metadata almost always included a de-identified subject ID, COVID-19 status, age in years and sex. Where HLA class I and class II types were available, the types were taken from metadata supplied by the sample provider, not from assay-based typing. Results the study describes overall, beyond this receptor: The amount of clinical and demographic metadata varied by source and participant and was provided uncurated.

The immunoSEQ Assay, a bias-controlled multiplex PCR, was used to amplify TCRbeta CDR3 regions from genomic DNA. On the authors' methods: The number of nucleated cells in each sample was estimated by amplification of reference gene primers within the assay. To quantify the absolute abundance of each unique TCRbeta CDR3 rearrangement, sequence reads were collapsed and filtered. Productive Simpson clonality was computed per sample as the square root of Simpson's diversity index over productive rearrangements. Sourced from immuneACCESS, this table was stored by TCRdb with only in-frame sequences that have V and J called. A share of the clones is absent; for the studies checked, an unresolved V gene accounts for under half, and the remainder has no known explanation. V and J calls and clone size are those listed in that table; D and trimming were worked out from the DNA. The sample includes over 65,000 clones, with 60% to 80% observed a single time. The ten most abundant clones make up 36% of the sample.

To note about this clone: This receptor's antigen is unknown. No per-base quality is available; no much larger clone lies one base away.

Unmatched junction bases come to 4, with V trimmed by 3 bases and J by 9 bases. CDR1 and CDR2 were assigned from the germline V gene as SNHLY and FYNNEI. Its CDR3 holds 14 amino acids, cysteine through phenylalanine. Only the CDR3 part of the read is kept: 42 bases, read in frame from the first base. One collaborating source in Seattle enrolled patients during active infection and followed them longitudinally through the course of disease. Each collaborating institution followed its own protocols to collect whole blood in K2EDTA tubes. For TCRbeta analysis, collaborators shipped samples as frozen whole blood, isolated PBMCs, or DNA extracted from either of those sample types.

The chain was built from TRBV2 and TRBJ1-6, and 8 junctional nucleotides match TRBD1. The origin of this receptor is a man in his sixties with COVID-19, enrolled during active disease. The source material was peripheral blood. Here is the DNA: TGTGCCAGCAGTGAGGACAGGGTGGGTTCACCCCTCCACTTT. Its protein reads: CASSEDRVGSPLHF. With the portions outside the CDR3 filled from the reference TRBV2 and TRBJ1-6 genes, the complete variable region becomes EPEVTQTPSHQVTQMGQEVILRCVPISNHLYFYWYRQILGQKVEFLVSFYNNEISEKSEIFDDQFSVERPDGSNFTLKIRSTKLEDSAMYFCASSEDRVGSPLHFGNGTRLTVT.